This entry lists 30 T cell receptor beta chains sequenced from one sample in a study of OX40 agonist ivuxolimab in advanced cancers. Libraries were prepared by immunoSEQ multiplex PCR; TCRdb keeps only in-frame clonotypes and omits some of them. This sample has some 77,000 clones, with over 70% found just once. Sequencing was performed on CD4+ or CD8+ T cells sorted from blood, taken in a trial of the OX40 agonist ivuxolimab. The origin of the receptors is an adult with an advanced solid tumor such as melanoma, head and neck, liver or kidney cancer.

This sequence joins TRBV5-4 and TRBJ2-1, with D unresolved. Deletions cut 3 bases from V and 0 bases from J, with 10 bases between. The CDR3 spans 15 residues. Germline V gene sequence: CDR1 SGHNT, CDR2 YYREEE (reference sequence). CDR3 in DNA: TGTGCCAGCAGCTCCGGGCCGAGCTCCTACAATGAGCAGTTCTTC. Its protein is CASSSGPSSYNEQFF.

This rearrangement joins TRBV5-4 to TRBJ1-3; D is unclear. Germline CDR1 is SGHNT and CDR2 is YYREEE (reference sequence). The CDR3 is 14 residues long. Deletions cut 0 bases from V and 4 bases from J, with 8 bases between. The CDR3: CASSLEAGGNTIYF. In nucleotides, the CDR3 is TGTGCCAGCAGCTTGGAGGCAGGAGGAAACACCATATATTTT.

The V and J genes are TRBV7-2 and TRBJ2-7, with 7 bases lining up with TRBD1. This CDR3 contains 15 residues. Germline lookup yields CDR1 SGHTA and CDR2 FQGNSA. V lost 3 bases and J lost 1; bases outside the gene matches: 6. The chain's CDR3 is CASSLSRDRSYEQYF. In DNA, the CDR3 is TGTGCCAGCAGCTTGTCCCGGGACAGATCCTACGAGCAGTACTTC.

The chain carries TRBV5-1 and TRBJ1-4, with 7 nucleotides matching TRBD1. Germline assignment: CDR1 SGHRS and CDR2 YFSETQ. Trimming cost V 7 bases and J 4 bases; bases outside gene matches: 10. This CDR3 has 15 amino acids. The CDR3: CASQWETGINEKLFF. CDR3 in DNA: TGCGCCAGCCAATGGGAGACAGGGATTAATGAAAAACTGTTTTTT.

The chain has TRBV29-1 and TRBJ1-5; 12 bases line up with TRBD1. There are 15 residues in the CDR3. J was trimmed by 2 bases and V by 4 bases; bases with no gene match: 3. Germline V CDR1 and CDR2: SQVTM, ANQGSEA. DNA for the CDR3: TGCAGCGTTGCCGGGACAGGGGGCCGCAATCAGCCCCAGCATTTT. Its protein product is CSVAGTGGRNQPQHF.

The chain joins TRBV5-1 to TRBJ1-1; TRBD1 is a possible D gene (6 bases). CDR1 and CDR2 (germline): SGHRS, YFSETQ. The CDR3 runs 16 residues. With 4 bases removed from V and 0 bases from J, the gap between germline ends came to 16 bases. The CDR3 sequence is CASSLQGQPLNTEAFF. In DNA form, the CDR3 reads TGCGCCAGCAGCCTCCAAGGACAGCCTCTGAACACTGAAGCTTTCTTT.

V and J are TRBV5-6 and TRBJ1-2; D is possibly TRBD1 (5 bases). CDR1 SGHDT and CDR2 YYEEEE come from the germline V gene. Trimming removed 4 bases at V and 0 bases at J, with 10 bases between. The CDR3 runs 14 residues. Here the CDR3 reads CASSPGGANYGYTF. Here the CDR3 DNA reads TGTGCCAGCAGCCCTGGGGGAGCTAACTATGGCTACACCTTC.

The chain employs TRBV5-1 and TRBJ1-1, with 8 bases lining up with TRBD1. Germline V gene data show CDR1 as SGHRS and CDR2 as YFSETQ. The CDR3 is 13 amino acids. V lost 2 bases, J lost 6 bases, and 3 bases stayed unmatched. In DNA, the CDR3 is TGCGCCAGCAGCTTCGGGACAGGTCCTGAAGCTTTCTTT. It specifies CASSFGTGPEAFF. The whole variable domain, remainder taken from reference TRBV5-1 and TRBJ1-1, is KAGVTQTPRYLIKTRGQQVTLSCSPISGHRSVSWYQQTPGQGLQFLFEYFSETQRNKGNFPGRFSGRQFSNSRSEMNVSTLELGDSALYLCASSFGTGPEAFFGQGTRLTVV.

The V call is TRBV5-1, the J call TRBJ1-4; no clear D. Germline CDR1 reads SGHRS; CDR2 reads YFSETQ. With 0 bases removed from V and 8 bases from J, the gap between germline ends came to 14 bases. The CDR3 contains 15 residues. The CDR3 spells CASSLEGSAGEKLFF. CDR3 nucleotides: TGCGCCAGCAGCTTGGAAGGCTCGGCGGGAGAAAAACTGTTTTTT.

The chain joins TRBV11-2 to TRBJ2-3; 10 positions match TRBD2. From germline, CDR1 is SGHAT and CDR2 FQNNGV. J gave up 6 bases and V 8 bases, and 8 bases lay outside the gene matches. This CDR3 has 14 amino acids. The CDR3 sequence is CASGGTSVGDTQYF. The CDR3 nucleotides are TGTGCCAGCGGGGGGACTAGCGTTGGGGATACGCAGTATTTT.

The chain's CDR3 is CASSLETGSNSPLHF. The CDR3 DNA is TGCGCCAGCAGCTTGGAAACAGGAAGTAATTCACCCCTCCACTTT. The J gene is TRBJ1-6, the V gene TRBV5-1; possibly TRBD1 for D (5 bases). V lost 0 bases to trimming and J lost 6 bases, with 10 bases between them. The CDR3 consists of 15 residues. Germline V gene lookup returns CDR1 SGHRS and CDR2 YFSETQ.

This rearrangement joins TRBV27 to TRBJ2-7; 7 nucleotides line up with TRBD1. Trimming cost V 4 bases and J 2 bases; bases outside gene matches: 5. The CDR3 runs 14 residues. Per germline, CDR1 MNHEY and CDR2 SMNVEV (reference sequence). Here the CDR3 reads CASSSSGTAYEQYF. Here the CDR3 DNA reads TGTGCCAGCAGTTCCTCCGGGACAGCCTACGAGCAGTACTTC.

This chain connects TRBV6-6 to TRBJ1-5; D is uncertain. The CDR3 runs 15 residues. V was trimmed by 7 bases and J by 0 bases, leaving 13 bases between them. Germline CDR1 and CDR2: MNHNY and SVGAGI (reference sequence). CDR3 loop: CASTYGGYSNQPQHF. The CDR3 DNA is TGTGCCAGCACCTACGGAGGGTATAGCAATCAGCCCCAGCATTTT.

V is TRBV20-1 and J is TRBJ1-4; D gene ambiguous. Trimming took off 4 bases at V and 8 bases at J, with 8 bases between the two ends. The germline V gene has CDR1 DFQATT and CDR2 SNEGSKA (reference sequence). The CDR3 runs to 11 residues. CDR3 sequence: CSAKPEEKLFF. The CDR3 DNA follows: TGCAGTGCTAAACCAGAGGAAAAACTGTTTTTT.

This clone showed up just once. The chain uses TRBV6-5 and TRBJ1-3; no clear D. V was trimmed by 2 bases and J by 0 bases, leaving 11 bases between them. This CDR3 is 16 amino acids long. Germline V CDR1 and CDR2: MNHEY, SVGAGI. The CDR3 sequence is CASSYRPGGSGNTIYF. DNA for the CDR3: TGTGCCAGCAGTTACCGGCCCGGCGGCTCTGGAAACACCATATATTTT.

The rearrangement links TRBV20-1 to TRBJ1-1; 11 bases map to TRBD1. Looked up from germline, CDR1 is DFQATT and CDR2 is SNEGSKA (reference sequence). V shed 5 bases, J shed 9 bases, and the junction held 2 bases outside the gene matches. The CDR3 contains 11 residues. Here the CDR3 reads CSASDRGQAFF. The CDR3 bases are TGCAGTGCTTCGGACAGGGGGCAAGCTTTCTTT.

The rearrangement joins TRBV19 to TRBJ1-1; 7 bases match TRBD1. Germline V gene sequence: CDR1 LNHDA, CDR2 SQIVND (reference sequence). The CDR3 runs 17 residues. Losses at the gene ends were 1 base for V and 4 bases for J; bases not matched to a gene: 12. CDR3 in DNA: TGTGCCAGTAGTATAGGCCTATTTACTACAGGGGTCACTGAAGCTTTCTTT. Amino acid sequence: CASSIGLFTTGVTEAFF.

The chain uses TRBV29-1 and TRBJ2-3, with 8 nucleotides matching TRBD1. The V and J ends lost 4 bases and 5 bases, in that order; junction bases with no gene match: 2. The CDR3 runs to 12 residues. Looked up from germline, CDR1 is SQVTM and CDR2 is ANQGSEA. The CDR3, as DNA: TGCAGCGTTGTCGGACAGGGAGATACGCAGTATTTT. This sequence encodes CSVVGQGDTQYF.

This clone occurred a few times. This chain uses TRBV7-3 with TRBJ1-2; D call uncertain. The germline V gene encodes CDR1 SGHTA and CDR2 FQGTGA. V lost 2 bases to trimming and J lost 7 bases, with 11 bases between them. The CDR3 consists of 13 residues. CDR3 in amino acids: CASSLDRSSGYTF. The DNA for the CDR3 is TGTGCCAGCAGCTTAGACCGCTCAAGTGGCTACACCTTC.

The chain is built from TRBV28 and TRBJ1-2; D ambiguous. This CDR3 is built from 14 residues. Germline CDR1 is MDHEN and CDR2 is SYDVKM. The V gene lost 5 bases and the J gene lost 2 bases, with 12 bases spanning the gap. The CDR3 sequence is CASSTPTENYGYTF. The DNA for the CDR3 is TGTGCCAGCAGTACCCCGACCGAGAACTATGGCTACACCTTC.

The chain is built from TRBV6-5 and TRBJ1-3; perhaps TRBD1 as D (5 bases). This CDR3 region has 16 residues. V shed 0 bases and J shed 0 bases, with 9 bases lying between them. The germline gives CDR1 MNHEY, CDR2 SVGAGI. The CDR3 DNA reads TGTGCCAGCAGTTACTCGAGACAGAACTCTGGAAACACCATATATTTT. Its protein is CASSYSRQNSGNTIYF.

V usage is TRBV5-4 and J usage is TRBJ1-1; D unresolved. The CDR3 has 14 amino acids. Germline lookup yields CDR1 SGHNT and CDR2 YYREEE (reference sequence). The V and J ends lost 3 bases and 1 base respectively, with 10 bases between them. The CDR3 reads CASSSPAGNTEAFF. CDR3 DNA: TGTGCCAGCAGCTCGCCGGCAGGGAACACTGAAGCTTTCTTT.

V is TRBV7-3 and J is TRBJ2-1, with D perhaps matching TRBD2 (6 bases). Between the trimmed V and J ends, which lost 1 base and 3 bases, there was a span of 16 bases. The CDR3 covers 17 residues. Looked up from germline, CDR1 is SGHTA and CDR2 is FQGTGA. The CDR3 DNA reads as TGTGCCAGCAGCTTAAACCCCGGAGCGGGCCTCTACAATGAGCAGTTCTTC. Its protein is CASSLNPGAGLYNEQFF.

The rearrangement links TRBV19 to TRBJ1-5; D uncertain. Germline-derived CDR1 and CDR2 are LNHDA and SQIVND (reference sequence). The CDR3 spans 15 residues. The ends were cut back, 1 base at V and 2 bases at J, with 9 bases in the middle. CDR3: CASSIGKSRNQPQHF. The DNA of the CDR3 is TGTGCCAGTAGTATAGGGAAGTCACGCAATCAGCCCCAGCATTTT.

The genes are TRBV6-6 and TRBJ2-3; 7 nucleotides line up with TRBD2. This CDR3 is 16 amino acids long. Germline CDR1 and CDR2: MNHNY and SVGAGI (reference sequence). V lost 6 bases to trimming and J lost 1 base; unmatched junction nucleotides: 10. CDR3 protein: CASSQRLAVGTDTQYF. CDR3 in DNA: TGTGCCAGCAGCCAAAGACTAGCTGTAGGCACAGATACGCAGTATTTT.

The chain employs TRBV7-9 and TRBJ2-5, with D unclear. CDR3 length: 13 amino acids. V was pared by 2 bases and J by 6 bases, with 10 bases between. Germline-derived CDR1 and CDR2 are SEHNR and FQNEAQ (reference sequence). CDR3 sequence reads: CASSLLGIQTQYF. For the CDR3, the DNA is TGTGCCAGCAGCTTACTGGGGATACAGACCCAGTACTTC.

The chain combines TRBV10-3 with TRBJ1-2, with TRBD1 matching over 8 bases. The CDR3 extends over 15 amino acids. Germline V CDR1 and CDR2: ENHRY, SYGVKD. V was pared by 6 bases and J by 3 bases, with 9 bases of the junction left unmatched. CDR3 sequence (DNA): TGTGCCATCAGCCAAGGACAGGGATTGGACTATGGCTACACCTTC. This translates into CAISQGQGLDYGYTF.

As concerns this clone: This sample also contains other DNA sequences that code for the same CDR3. The chain couples TRBV10-1 to TRBJ1-1; D might be TRBD1 (5 bases). The germline V gene encodes CDR1 WNHNN and CDR2 SYGVQD (reference sequence). V was pared by 5 bases and J by 1 base, with 8 bases between. The length of the CDR3 is 13 residues. CDR3 loop: CASSSDKNTEAFF. The CDR3, as DNA: TGCGCCAGCAGTTCGGACAAGAACACTGAAGCTTTCTTT.

The count of this clone is one. V and J are TRBV7-9 and TRBJ2-7; 10 nucleotides align to TRBD1. V was pared by 4 bases and J by 5 bases, with 5 bases of the junction left unmatched. Germline V gene data show CDR1 as SEHNR and CDR2 as FQNEAQ (reference sequence). CDR3 length equals 14 residues. The CDR3, as DNA: TGTGCCAGCAGCTCAAGACAGGGGGCAGACGAGCAGTACTTC. Protein: CASSSRQGADEQYF.

In its sample, this clone was seen once. V and J are TRBV7-2 and TRBJ2-6; D is ambiguous. V was cut by 5 bases and J by 3 bases, with 5 bases left in between. The CDR3 loop spans 13 amino acids. Germline V gene data show CDR1 as SGHTA and CDR2 as FQGNSA. CDR3 region: CASSPGGANVLTF. CDR3 coding DNA: TGTGCCAGCAGCCCCGGTGGGGCCAACGTCCTGACTTTC. Full variable domain (outside the CDR3, taken from reference TRBV7-2 and TRBJ2-6): GAGVSQSPSNKVTEKGKDVELRCDPISGHTALYWYRQSLGQGLEFLIYFQGNSAPDKSGLPSDRFSAERTGGSVSTLTIQRTQQEDSAVYLCASSPGGANVLTFGAGSRLTVL.